The 6 T cell receptor beta chains in this list originate from one sample, sequenced in a study of shared clonotypes between healthy human individuals (dated by TCRdb to 2018 to 2021). Library preparation was by the immunoSEQ multiplex PCR assay. Imported from immuneACCESS, the table was reduced by TCRdb to in-frame sequences with V and J called. These copies leave out some clones; in studies compared against another copy, an unresolved V gene accounts for under half, and the cause of the remainder is not known. This sample gives more than 2 million clones in total; around 95% of them show up just once. Jointly, the top ten make up less than 2% of the sample. CD8 naive samples were obtained by positive selection for CCR7 among CD45RO-negative cells, yielding a CD45RA+CCR7+ population from which TemRA cells were excluded. The sample taken for sequencing was naive CD8+ T cells from PBMCs. The cell subset or site label of this sample denotes: CD45RA+CCR7+. The source is a man in his late teens or twenties in good health. Some clones in this sample may be carry-over from other donors' samples.

This chain joins TRBV6-5 and TRBJ1-5, with a possible D match to TRBD1 (5 bases). Germline CDR1 MNHEY, CDR2 SVGAGI. The CDR3 length is 15 residues. The V end was cut by 0 bases, the J end by 3 bases, with 9 bases between. CDR3: CASSYSIGANQPQHF. CDR3 DNA sequence: TGTGCCAGCAGTTACTCTATCGGGGCCAATCAGCCCCAGCATTTT.

This chain uses TRBV7-2 with TRBJ2-7; no reliable D call. V lost 5 bases and J 2 bases, leaving 10 bases between the germline ends. The CDR3 consists of 13 residues. Germline V gives CDR1 SGHTA, CDR2 FQGNSA. The CDR3: CASSAERAYEQYF. CDR3 nucleotide sequence: TGTGCCAGCAGCGCGGAGAGAGCCTACGAGCAGTACTTC.

This clone is a singleton in its sample. This chain links TRBV4-1 with TRBJ1-1; D not certain. The CDR3 totals 13 residues. V lost 5 bases and J 4 bases, leaving 11 bases between the germline ends. CDR1 MGHRA and CDR2 YSYEKL come from the germline V gene. The CDR3 sequence is CASSGWSRTEAFF. The CDR3 DNA reads as TGCGCCAGCAGCGGCTGGTCCCGCACTGAAGCTTTCTTT.

The rearrangement uses TRBV30 and TRBJ2-4, with 9 bases aligning to TRBD1. The CDR3 sequence is 13 residues long. Germline V gene data show CDR1 as GTSNPN and CDR2 as SVGIG (reference sequence). J was trimmed by 9 bases and V by 3 bases; bases with no gene match: 6. The CDR3 sequence: CAWRGTGSGIQYF. The CDR3 region has the DNA TGTGCCTGGAGGGGGACAGGGAGTGGCATTCAGTACTTC.

V is TRBV27 and J is TRBJ1-2, with unresolved D. The CDR3 loop spans 14 amino acids. Per germline, CDR1 MNHEY and CDR2 SMNVEV (reference sequence). The germline V and J ends were trimmed by 4 bases and 4 bases, with 13 bases remaining between them. In DNA form, the CDR3 reads TGTGCCAGCAGTTCCCTATATCCCTTCTATGGCTACACCTTC. Its protein is CASSSLYPFYGYTF.

The chain uses TRBV27 and TRBJ2-5; D may correspond to TRBD1 or TRBD2 (5 bases each). Per germline, CDR1 MNHEY and CDR2 SMNVEV (reference sequence). The CDR3 has 13 residues. V was shortened by 3 bases and J by 4 bases, with 9 bases between the two germline ends. CDR3 sequence reads: CASSFKGRETQYF. CDR3 sequence (DNA): TGTGCCAGCAGTTTCAAGGGGAGAGAGACCCAGTACTTC.